This T cell receptor beta chain was profiled in a study of siplizumab effects on memory and regulatory T cells. Study-level results: It was not possible to assign a naive or memory phenotype to roughly 80-97% of proliferating CD4+ or CD8+ clones. Memory cells that were CD4+ and unstimulated gave rise to alloreactive sequences, which siplizumab significantly reduced. Proof of suppressive function in proliferating Tregs from siplizumab cultures was not established. Mappable alloreactive CD4+ clones were on average 68.8% Treg-derived with siplizumab, around 30% in controls.

Remarks on this clone: Its matching antigen is unknown.

Using immunoSEQ multiplex PCR, the repertoire was profiled, and TCRdb retains in-frame clones only, with some absent. Among 50,000 to 60,000 clones listed, approximately 84% were seen once. CDR1 is SGHRS, CDR2 YFSETQ, per germline. The CDR3 is 14 residues long. With V trimmed by 4 bases and J by 4 bases, 5 bases remained unmatched. Input material: naive CD8+ T cells sorted from blood. The chain has TRBV5-1 and TRBJ2-3; 8 nucleotides match TRBD1. The sequence came from a human donor in good health. The CDR3 here is CASSTGGMADTQYF. The CDR3 DNA is TGCGCCAGCAGCACAGGGGGAATGGCAGATACGCAGTATTTT. The full variable domain, completed using reference TRBV5-1 and TRBJ2-3, is KAGVTQTPRYLIKTRGQQVTLSCSPISGHRSVSWYQQTPGQGLQFLFEYFSETQRNKGNFPGRFSGRQFSNSRSEMNVSTLELGDSALYLCASSTGGMADTQYFGPGTRLTVL.